This T cell receptor beta chain was captured in a study of graft-versus-host responses after intestinal transplantation. The wider study: The recipients all started with anti-thymocyte globulin induction and then took tacrolimus and steroids for approximately 3 years.

CDR3 length: 15 amino acids. CDR1 SEHNR and CDR2 FQNEAQ come from the germline V gene (reference sequence). J was trimmed by 4 bases and V by 4 bases; bases with no gene match: 8. Regarding the study as a whole: Early after transplant, HvG clones declined as circulating GvH clones peaked.

Clones were sequenced by immunoSEQ multiplex PCR, and TCRdb holds only the in-frame ones, with some missing. The data hold approximately 89,000 clones, with 90% to 95% observed a single time. As for this clone: Its antigen is not identified.

Sequenced here: unstimulated CD4+ T cells sorted from spleen or lymph node cells, sampled before intestinal transplant. This chain links TRBV7-9 with TRBJ1-1, with 8 bases aligning to TRBD1. This receptor was obtained from a human donor who received an intestinal transplant. This CDR3 is CASSSYQGAGTEAFF. The CDR3 region has the DNA TGTGCCAGCAGCTCATATCAGGGGGCGGGCACTGAAGCTTTCTTT. The full variable domain, with the rest looked up from reference TRBV7-9 and TRBJ1-1, is DTGVSQNPRHKITKRGQNVTFRCDPISEHNRLYWYRQTLGQGPEFLTYFQNEAQLEKSRLLSDRFSAERPKGSFSTLEIQRTEQGDSAMYLCASSSYQGAGTEAFFGQGTRLTVV.